The text below deals with one T cell receptor (beta chain). Recruits, aged roughly 18 to 89 years, lived in 24 US areas. Germline values: CDR1 LGHNA, CDR2 YNFKEQ. Trimming removed 2 bases at V and 2 bases at J, with 9 bases between. The CDR3 runs to 14 residues. This sample was taken from a study of blood T cell repertoires in COVID-19. At the level of the study: From T cells, B-cell-depleted T cells, or PBMCs came the material, which was cDNA or gDNA.

In the original processing: Amplification from reference gene primers served as the basis for estimated nucleated cell counts. Data came from immunoSEQ multiplex PCR; TCRdb stores just in-frame clones and leaves some out. V and J calls and clone size come straight from that table; D and trimming were deduced from the DNA. Seen here are a few hundred thousand clones, around 87% observed once, and the top ten hold approximately 2%. This sequence was found in a woman aged 40 to 49 who had recovered from COVID-19. V is TRBV4-2 and J is TRBJ1-1; maybe TRBD1 (6 bases). Sequencing input: PBMCs or T cells enriched from blood (not recorded which). The CDR3 protein is CASSQRGRNTEAFF. The CDR3 bases are TGTGCCAGCAGCCAAAGGGGGAGAAACACTGAAGCTTTCTTT.